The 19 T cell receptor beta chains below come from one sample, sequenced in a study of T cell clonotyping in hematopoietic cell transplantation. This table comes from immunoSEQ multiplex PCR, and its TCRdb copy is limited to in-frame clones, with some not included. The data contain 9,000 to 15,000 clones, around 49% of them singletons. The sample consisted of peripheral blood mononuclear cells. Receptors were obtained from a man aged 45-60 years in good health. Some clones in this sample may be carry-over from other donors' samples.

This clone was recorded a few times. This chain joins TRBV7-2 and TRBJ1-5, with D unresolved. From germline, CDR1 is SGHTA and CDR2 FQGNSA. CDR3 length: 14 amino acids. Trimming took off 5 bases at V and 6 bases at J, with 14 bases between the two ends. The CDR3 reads CASSPSSVGQPQHF. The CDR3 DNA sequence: TGTGCCAGCAGCCCATCTTCGGTGGGTCAGCCCCAGCATTTT.

In DNA, the CDR3 is TGTGCCGGCCAGGGCAACGGCTACACCTTC. Amino acid sequence: CAGQGNGYTF. The chain carries TRBV30 and TRBJ1-2, with D perhaps TRBD1 (5 bases). Germline-derived CDR1 and CDR2 are GTSNPN and SVGIG (reference sequence). V was trimmed by 8 bases and J by 8 bases, leaving 12 bases between them. CDR3 length: 10 amino acids.

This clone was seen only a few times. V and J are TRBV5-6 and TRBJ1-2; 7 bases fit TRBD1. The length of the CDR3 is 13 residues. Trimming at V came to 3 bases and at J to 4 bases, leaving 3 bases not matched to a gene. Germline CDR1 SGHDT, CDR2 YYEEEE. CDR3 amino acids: CASSSGQSYGYTF. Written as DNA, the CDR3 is TGTGCCAGCAGCTCGGGACAGAGCTATGGCTACACCTTC.

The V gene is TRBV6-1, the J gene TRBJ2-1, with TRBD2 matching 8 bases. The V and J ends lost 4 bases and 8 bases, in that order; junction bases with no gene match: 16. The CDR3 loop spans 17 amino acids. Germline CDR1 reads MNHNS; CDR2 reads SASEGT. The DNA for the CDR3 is TGTGCCAGCAGTGTCTATGCCGGACCGGGACTAGACTATGAGCAGTTCTTC. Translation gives CASSVYAGPGLDYEQFF.

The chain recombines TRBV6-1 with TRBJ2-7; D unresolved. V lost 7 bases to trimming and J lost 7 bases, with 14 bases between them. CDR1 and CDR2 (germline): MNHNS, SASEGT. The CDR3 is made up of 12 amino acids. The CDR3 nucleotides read TGTGCCAGCATGATCCGGAGCTCGGAGCAGTACTTC. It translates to CASMIRSSEQYF.

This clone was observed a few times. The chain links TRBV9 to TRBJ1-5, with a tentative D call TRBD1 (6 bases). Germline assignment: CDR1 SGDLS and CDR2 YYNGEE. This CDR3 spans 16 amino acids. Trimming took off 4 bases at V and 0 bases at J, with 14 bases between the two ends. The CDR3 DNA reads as TGTGCCAGCAGCCCAGGGGAGACATATAGCAATCAGCCCCAGCATTTT. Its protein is CASSPGETYSNQPQHF.

The CDR3 region has the DNA TGTGCCAGCAGCTTCAGATACGAGCAGTACTTC. It encodes CASSFRYEQYF. The rearrangement joins TRBV7-2 to TRBJ2-7; D not certain. Trimming cost V 3 bases and J 4 bases, with 4 bases left between them. Germline assignment: CDR1 SGHTA and CDR2 FQGNSA. CDR3 size: 11 residues.

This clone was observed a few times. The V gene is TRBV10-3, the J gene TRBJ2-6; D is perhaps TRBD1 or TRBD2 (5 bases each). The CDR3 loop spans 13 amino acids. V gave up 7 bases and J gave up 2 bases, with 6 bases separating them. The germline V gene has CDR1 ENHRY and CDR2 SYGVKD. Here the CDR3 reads CAIMGAGANVLTF. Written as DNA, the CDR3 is TGTGCCATCATGGGGGCTGGGGCCAACGTCCTGACTTTC.

The CDR3 bases are TGTGCCAGCAGGATACAGGGGTCAACTTACGAGCAGTACTTC. Amino acids: CASRIQGSTYEQYF. The chain uses TRBV2 and TRBJ2-7; 7 bases agree with TRBD1. CDR1 and CDR2 (germline): SNHLY, FYNNEI. The CDR3 has 14 residues. Losses at the gene ends were 6 bases for V and 4 bases for J; bases not matched to a gene: 9.

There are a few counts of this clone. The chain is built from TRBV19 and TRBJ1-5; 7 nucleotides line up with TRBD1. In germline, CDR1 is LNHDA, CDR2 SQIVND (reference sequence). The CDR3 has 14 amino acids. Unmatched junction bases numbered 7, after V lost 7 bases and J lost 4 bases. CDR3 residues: CASMRQGWNQPQHF. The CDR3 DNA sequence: TGTGCCAGTATGAGACAGGGTTGGAATCAGCCCCAGCATTTT.

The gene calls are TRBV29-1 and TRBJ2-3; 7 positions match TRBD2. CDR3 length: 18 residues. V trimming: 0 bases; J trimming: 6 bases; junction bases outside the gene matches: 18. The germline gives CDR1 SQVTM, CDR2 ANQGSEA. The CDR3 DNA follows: TGCAGCGTTGAAGATCTTAGAAGCGGGGTAAATCAGAGGGATACGCAGTATTTT. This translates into CSVEDLRSGVNQRDTQYF.

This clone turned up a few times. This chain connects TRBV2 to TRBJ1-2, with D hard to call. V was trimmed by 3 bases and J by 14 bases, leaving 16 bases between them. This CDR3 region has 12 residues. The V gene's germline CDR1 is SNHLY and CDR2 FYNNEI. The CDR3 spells CASSDGPPLRTF. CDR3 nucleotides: TGTGCCAGCAGTGATGGCCCGCCTCTAAGGACCTTC.

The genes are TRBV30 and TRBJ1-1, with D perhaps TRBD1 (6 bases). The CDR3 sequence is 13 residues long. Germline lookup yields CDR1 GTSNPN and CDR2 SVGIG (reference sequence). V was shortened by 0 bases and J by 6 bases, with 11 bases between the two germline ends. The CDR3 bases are TGTGCCTGGAGTGTACAGGGAGAGGCTGAAGCTTTCTTT. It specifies CAWSVQGEAEAFF.

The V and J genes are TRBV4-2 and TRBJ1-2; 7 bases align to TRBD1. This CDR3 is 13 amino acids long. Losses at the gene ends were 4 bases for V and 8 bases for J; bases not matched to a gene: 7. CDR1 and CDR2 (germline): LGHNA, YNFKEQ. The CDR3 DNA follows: TGTGCCAGCAGCCTGACAGGGCGCGAGGGCTACACCTTC. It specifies CASSLTGREGYTF.

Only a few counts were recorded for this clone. The CDR3 reads CASRNQGGVEAFF. Here the CDR3 DNA reads TGCGCCAGCAGGAATCAGGGTGGGGTTGAAGCTTTCTTT. This chain connects TRBV5-1 to TRBJ1-1, with D possibly TRBD1 on 5 matching bases. Trimming removed 5 bases from V and 7 bases from J, with 15 bases in between. This CDR3 is built from 13 residues. Germline CDR1 SGHRS, CDR2 YFSETQ.

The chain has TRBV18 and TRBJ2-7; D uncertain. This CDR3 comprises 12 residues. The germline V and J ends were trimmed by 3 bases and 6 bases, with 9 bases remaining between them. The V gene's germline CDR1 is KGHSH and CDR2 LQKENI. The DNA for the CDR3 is TGTGCCAGCTCACCCGAAATGGTCGAGCAGTACTTC. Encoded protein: CASSPEMVEQYF.

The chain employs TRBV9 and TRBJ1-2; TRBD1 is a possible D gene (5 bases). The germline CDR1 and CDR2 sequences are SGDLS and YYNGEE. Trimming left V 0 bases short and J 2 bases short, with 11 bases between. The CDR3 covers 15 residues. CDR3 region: CASSVAGNGNYGYTF. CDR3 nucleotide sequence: TGTGCCAGCAGCGTAGCAGGGAATGGGAACTATGGCTACACCTTC.

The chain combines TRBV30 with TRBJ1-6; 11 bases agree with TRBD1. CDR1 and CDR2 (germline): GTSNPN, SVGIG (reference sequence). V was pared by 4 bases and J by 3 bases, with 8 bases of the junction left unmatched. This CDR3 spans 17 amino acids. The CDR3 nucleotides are TGTGCCTGGATTTCAGGGACAGGGGGATTCTATAATTCACCCCTCCACTTT. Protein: CAWISGTGGFYNSPLHF.

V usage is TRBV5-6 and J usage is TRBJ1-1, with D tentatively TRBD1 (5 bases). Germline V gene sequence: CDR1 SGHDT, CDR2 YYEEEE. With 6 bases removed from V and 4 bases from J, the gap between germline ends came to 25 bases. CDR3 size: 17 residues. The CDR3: CASIHYRDGGPGTEAFF. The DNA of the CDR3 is TGTGCCAGCATCCACTACCGGGACGGGGGACCTGGCACTGAAGCTTTCTTT.